This is a list of T cell receptor beta chains from one sample in a study of T cells in Graves' hyperthyroidism and ophthalmopathy. Each CDR3 protein is one row after TCRdb ran MiXCR on the multiplex PCR reads. The repertoire includes roughly 260,000 distinct CDR3 sequences, 13% to 15% of them detected once, and approximately 12% sits in the top ten. What was sequenced was blood. These receptors were obtained from a woman in her forties with Graves' hyperthyroidism that later progressed to Graves' ophthalmopathy. CDR3s include the opening cysteine and the closing phenylalanine or tryptophan. The D gene is left open where the match is weak. Size values are once, few and many counts, or a class for expanded clones, and some rows have none.

many,TRBV20-1,TRBJ2-7,-,CSARDGGLGYEQYF,TGCAGTGCTAGAGATGGGGGTTTGGGGTACGAGCAGTACTTC
few,TRBV27,TRBJ2-2,TRBD2,CASSTWTYTSGKDTGELFF,TGTGCCAGCAGCACCTGGACCTATACTAGCGGGAAGGACACCGGGGAGCTGTTTTTT
many,TRBV30,TRBJ2-7,-,CAWGVSYEQYF,TGTGCCTGGGGCGTCTCCTACGAGCAGTACTTC
many,TRBV4-1,TRBJ1-1,-,CASSQDLGGPLENTEAFF,TGCGCCAGCAGCCAAGATTTGGGAGGGCCCCTGGAGAACACTGAAGCTTTCTTT
many,TRBV2,TRBJ1-2,-,CASSEETVYGYTF,TGTGCCAGCAGTGAGGAGACAGTCTATGGCTACACCTTC
many,TRBV7-9,TRBJ2-1,TRBD2,CASRGTRLNEQFF,TGTGCCAGCAGGGGGACTAGGTTGAATGAGCAGTTCTTC
many,TRBV11-2,TRBJ2-1,-,CASSLGRLVVYNEQFF,TGTGCCAGCAGCTTAGGTAGACTAGTTGTTTACAATGAGCAGTTCTTC
-,TRBV28,TRBJ2-3,-,CASSWPARHTDTQYF,TGTGCCAGCAGTTGGCCGGCGCGGCACACAGATACGCAGTATTTT
many,TRBV5-1,TRBJ2-3,TRBD1,CASSLEDRVLDTQYF,TGCGCCAGCAGCTTAGAGGACAGGGTCCTAGATACGCAGTATTTT
-,TRBV12-3/TRBV12-4,TRBJ2-5,TRBD2,CASSFSSGSSQETQYF,TGTGCCAGCAGTTTTTCTAGCGGGAGTTCTCAAGAGACCCAGTACTTC
many,TRBV7-9,TRBJ2-3,TRBD1,CASSLARGSDTQYF,TGTGCCAGCAGCTTAGCCAGGGGGTCAGATACGCAGTATTTT
few,TRBV6-1,TRBJ1-1,-,CASSRGQNLGNTEAFF,TGTGCCAGCAGTCGCGGACAGAACCTTGGGAACACTGAAGCTTTCTTT
many,TRBV6-1,TRBJ2-7,TRBD2,CASSYGLAGVYEQYF,TGTGCCAGCAGTTATGGACTAGCGGGCGTTTACGAGCAGTACTTC
many,TRBV25-1,TRBJ1-5,-,CASSDGDSLQPQHF,TGTGCCAGCAGTGATGGTGACTCCTTGCAGCCCCAGCATTTT
-,TRBV10-3,TRBJ2-1,-,CAITPRRSSYNEQFF,TGTGCCATTACGCCGCGGAGAAGCTCCTACAATGAGCAGTTCTTC
-,TRBV20-1,TRBJ2-7,TRBD2,CSASLAGGRNEQYF,TGCAGTGCTTCACTAGCGGGAGGTCGGAACGAGCAGTACTTC
few,TRBV4-1,TRBJ2-4,TRBD1,CASSRGQGATKNIQYF,TGCGCCAGCAGCCGGGGACAGGGGGCAACCAAAAACATTCAGTACTTC
many,TRBV2,TRBJ2-3,-,CASSTLYTDTQYF,TGTGCCAGCAGCACGCTATACACAGATACGCAGTATTTT
many,TRBV27,TRBJ2-3,-,CASRDRDLSTDTQYF,TGTGCCAGCAGAGACCGGGACCTTAGCACAGATACGCAGTATTTT
few,TRBV20-1,TRBJ2-1,-,CSASWSSMRRNEQFF,TGCAGTGCTAGTTGGTCGAGCATGCGACGCAATGAGCAGTTCTTC
many,TRBV29-1,TRBJ2-3,TRBD2,CSATSGRSTDTQYF,TGCAGCGCGACTAGCGGGAGATCCACAGATACGCAGTATTTT
many,TRBV20-1,TRBJ1-1,TRBD1,CSALVGQMNTEAFF,TGCAGTGCCCTAGTGGGACAGATGAACACTGAAGCTTTCTTT
-,TRBV4-1,TRBJ1-3,-,CASSQVKGISIYF,TGCGCCAGCAGCCAAGTCAAAGGGATCAGTATATATTTT
-,TRBV7-9,TRBJ2-5,-,CASSLDAPGETQYF,TGTGCCAGCAGCTTAGACGCTCCGGGAGAGACCCAGTACTTC
few,TRBV20-1,TRBJ2-7,-,CSASQSVSEQYF,TGCAGTGCTAGCCAGTCAGTCTCCGAGCAGTACTTC
many,TRBV3-1,TRBJ1-5,-,CASSQGHTPGPQHF,TGTGCCAGCAGCCAAGGACACACCCCGGGGCCCCAGCATTTT
many,TRBV28,TRBJ1-6,-,CASSLPPTGPHNSPLHF,TGTGCCAGCAGTCTTCCCCCCACCGGTCCCCATAATTCACCCCTCCACTTT
few,TRBV30,TRBJ1-2,TRBD1,CAWNWTGKKGYTF,TGTGCCTGGAATTGGACAGGGAAGAAAGGCTACACCTTC